A single sample gave rise to the 19 T cell receptor beta chains below, sequenced in a study of CXCR3-negative and CXCR3-positive naive CD8 T cells. These receptors' targets are unknown. General observations from the study: More hydrophobic TRB CDR3s occurred in CXCR3-positive than in CXCR3-negative naive cells.

Each TRB cDNA library was prepared by 5' RACE (with UMI labels). TCRdb reanalyzed the 5' RACE reads, giving one entry per CDR3 protein sequence and no DNA. The sample table sets out about 50,000 distinct CDR3 sequences. Input material: naive CXCR3+ CD8+ T cells from blood. Described subset: CD45RO-CCR7+CD27+CD95- naive CD8+ T cells expressing CXCR3 (TNR3+). The receptors were gathered from a human donor in good health. Some clones in this sample may be carry-over from other donors' samples.

The rearrangement links TRBV7-3 to TRBJ2-3; TCRdb's assignment of TRBD1 cannot be checked, as there is no DNA. Germline values: CDR1 SGHTA, CDR2 FQGTGA. The CDR3 is 18 amino acids. The chain's CDR3 is CASSPTFRAEDDADTQYF.

The chain recombines TRBV6-5 with TRBJ2-7; TCRdb picks TRBD1, but there is no DNA to check that call. The CDR3 is 14 amino acids. Germline CDR1 and CDR2: MNHEY and SVGAGI. The CDR3 protein is CASSSYRDAYEQYF.

The chain carries TRBV7-9 and TRBJ2-7. The CDR3 consists of 13 residues. In germline, CDR1 is SEHNR, CDR2 FQNEAQ (reference sequence). The chain's CDR3 is CASSVRESYEQYF.

The chain links TRBV19 to TRBJ2-5; the D call of TRBD1 rests on TCRdb alone, since no DNA is present to check it. CDR1 is LNHDA and CDR2 is SQIVND in the germline V gene (reference sequence). This CDR3 has 16 amino acids. CDR3 in amino acids: CASSMTYQGGEETQYF.

The V gene is TRBV5-1, the J gene TRBJ1-3. The CDR3 has 14 amino acids. The V gene's germline CDR1 is SGHRS and CDR2 YFSETQ. CDR3 sequence reads: CASSFGISGNTIYF.

The rearrangement joins TRBV20-1 to TRBJ2-1; the TCRdb call, TRBD2, lacks DNA for checking. CDR3 size: 14 residues. The germline V gene encodes CDR1 DFQATT and CDR2 SNEGSKA (reference sequence). CDR3 loop: CSATRLALDNEQFF.

V is TRBV7-6 and J is TRBJ1-1; without DNA, the TCRdb call of TRBD1 cannot be checked. The CDR3 has 13 residues. In germline, CDR1 is SGHVS, CDR2 FNYEAQ. The CDR3 sequence is CAGSSGQGTEAFF. The complete variable domain, with remaining parts taken from reference TRBV7-6 and TRBJ1-1, reads GAGVSQSPRYKVTKRGQDVALRCDPISGHVSLYWYRQALGQGPEFLTYFNYEAQQDKSGLPNDRFSAERPEGSISTLTIQRTEQRDSAMYRCAGSSGQGTEAFFGQGTRLTVV.

The rearrangement uses TRBV12-3 or TRBV12-4 and TRBJ2-1; TCRdb proposes TRBD1, but this gene call is untestable without DNA. This CDR3 has 14 amino acids. The CDR3 here is CASSFGGAYNEQFF.

The V call is TRBV9, the J call TRBJ2-1. CDR1 and CDR2 from the germline V gene are SGDLS and YYNGEE. The CDR3 consists of 19 residues. The CDR3 loop is CASSVARFLGDMKYNEQFF.

The chain combines TRBV29-1 with TRBJ2-3; TCRdb's assignment of TRBD2 cannot be checked, as there is no DNA. This CDR3 comprises 17 residues. Germline V gene data show CDR1 as SQVTM and CDR2 as ANQGSEA. This CDR3 reads CSISKWGLAGHTDTQYF.

The V and J genes are TRBV29-1 and TRBJ1-1; TCRdb gives TRBD1 as the D gene, but with no DNA this cannot be confirmed. The CDR3 spans 14 residues. Per germline, CDR1 SQVTM and CDR2 ANQGSEA. The CDR3 sequence is CSAGSGEGNTEAFF.

The rearrangement uses TRBV11-2 and TRBJ2-3; the D call of TRBD1 rests on TCRdb alone, since no DNA is present to check it. The CDR3 runs 13 residues. CDR1 and CDR2 (germline): SGHAT, FQNNGV. The CDR3 reads CASREGFTDTQYF.

The CDR3 spells CASSLALSRGLETQYF. The genes are TRBV7-2 and TRBJ2-5; the D call of TRBD1 rests on TCRdb alone, since no DNA is present to check it. CDR1 and CDR2 (germline): SGHTA, FQGNSA. The length of the CDR3 is 16 residues. Looking up the rest from reference TRBV7-2 and TRBJ2-5 gives the full variable domain: GAGVSQSPSNKVTEKGKDVELRCDPISGHTALYWYRQSLGQGLEFLIYFQGNSAPDKSGLPSDRFSAERTGGSVSTLTIQRTQQEDSAVYLCASSLALSRGLETQYFGPGTRLLVL.

The rearrangement links TRBV14 to TRBJ2-4; the D gene TCRdb calls, TRBD2, cannot be checked with no DNA. Germline lookup yields CDR1 SGHDN and CDR2 FVKESK. CDR3 length: 16 amino acids. The CDR3 is CASSRGTSRTKNIQYF.

The V gene is TRBV19, the J gene TRBJ2-2; TCRdb calls TRBD2, which cannot be checked without DNA. This CDR3 is built from 15 residues. CDR1 is LNHDA, CDR2 SQIVND, per germline (reference sequence). The CDR3 sequence is CASSIVGLANGELFF.

The chain employs TRBV4-3 and TRBJ2-7; TCRdb lists TRBD1, though no DNA is available to test this call. CDR3 size: 16 residues. CDR1 is LGHNA and CDR2 is YSLEER in the germline V gene. This CDR3 is CASSLDAGGTLYEQYF.

The chain carries TRBV28 and TRBJ1-2; TCRdb's D call, TRBD1, is unchecked because there is no DNA. CDR1 is MDHEN and CDR2 is SYDVKM in the germline V gene. The CDR3 totals 15 residues. This CDR3 reads CASSNPGPNSYGYTF.

The J gene is TRBJ1-2, the V gene TRBV6-5. CDR3 length equals 11 residues. Germline values: CDR1 MNHEY, CDR2 SVGAGI. The CDR3 spells CASSYYGVHTF.

The chain carries TRBV7-9 and TRBJ1-1; TCRdb selects TRBD1, and the lack of DNA leaves this call unchecked. The CDR3 extends over 16 amino acids. From germline, CDR1 is SEHNR and CDR2 FQNEAQ (reference sequence). The CDR3: CASSFTPLGVNTEAFF.